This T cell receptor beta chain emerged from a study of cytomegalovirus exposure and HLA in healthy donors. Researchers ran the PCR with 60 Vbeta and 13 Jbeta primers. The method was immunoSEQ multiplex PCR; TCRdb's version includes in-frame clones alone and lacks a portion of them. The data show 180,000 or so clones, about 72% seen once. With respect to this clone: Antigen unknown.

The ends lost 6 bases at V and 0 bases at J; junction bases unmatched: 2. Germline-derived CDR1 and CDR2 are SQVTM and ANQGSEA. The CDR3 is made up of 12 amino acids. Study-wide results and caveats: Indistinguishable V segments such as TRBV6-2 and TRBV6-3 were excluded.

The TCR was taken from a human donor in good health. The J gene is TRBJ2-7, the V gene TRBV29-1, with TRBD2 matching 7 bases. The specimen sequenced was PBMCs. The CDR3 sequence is CSVRTSSYEQYF. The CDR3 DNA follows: TGCAGCGTCAGGACTAGCTCCTACGAGCAGTACTTC.